Below, one T cell receptor beta chain is given with its context. This entry is derived from a study of control samples from healthy donors and cancer patients. The method was immunoSEQ multiplex PCR; TCRdb's version includes in-frame clones alone and lacks a portion of them. The data show 90,000 to 150,000 clones, 85% to 90% seen once. Sample: blood. The TCR sequence derives from a man between 25 and 39 years old in good health.

The CDR3 sequence: CSGEVGRGYTF. The DNA for the CDR3 is TGCAGTGGAGAGGTTGGTCGTGGCTACACCTTC. J is TRBJ1-2 and V is TRBV20-1; D remains unclear. The CDR3 extends over 11 amino acids. The V end was cut by 7 bases, the J end by 7 bases, with 13 bases between. Germline-derived CDR1 and CDR2 are DFQATT and SNEGSKA (reference sequence).